The 15 T cell receptor beta chains in this list originate from one sample, sequenced in a study of blood T cells in healthy people across ages. Then a second PCR, running roughly 7 to 11 cycles, was carried out with a sample-barcoded 5' primer and a J-beta primer mix. TCRdb called the 5' RACE reads again in MiXCR, with one record for every CDR3 protein. The table records more than 1,000,000 distinct CDR3 sequences, around 27% of them present only once. These data were likewise used in another study, on T cells of mothers and their children.

Sequences were obtained from blood. All receptors come from a girl aged 2-10 years in good health.

The chain is built from TRBV29-1 and TRBJ2-7; 11 bases map to TRBD2. Germline values: CDR1 SQVTM, CDR2 ANQGSEA. The trim removed 7 bases at V and 3 bases at J, leaving 8 bases unmatched. This CDR3 region has 14 residues. The CDR3 region has the DNA TGCAGCGCTACCGGGACTAGCGGTTACTACGAGCAGTACTTC. It specifies CSATGTSGYYEQYF.

To note about this clonotype: A read error may produce the germline difference seen at one junction end. The CDR3 coding sequence is TGTACCAGCAGCGTATATGAGGCTTATCCGGGCGAGCAGTACTTC. As protein: CTSSVYEAYPGEQYF. This chain links TRBV9 with TRBJ2-5; no firm D call. The DNA end is more similar to TRBJ2-7, so the J call may be wrong. Germline V gene data show CDR1 as SGDLS and CDR2 as YYNGEE. The CDR3 covers 15 residues.

V usage is TRBV20-1 and J usage is TRBJ2-3; 12 positions agree with TRBD2. Per germline, CDR1 DFQATT and CDR2 SNEGSKA (reference sequence). CDR3 length: 16 amino acids. With V trimmed by 4 bases and J by 4 bases, 9 bases remained unmatched. In DNA, the CDR3 is TGCAGTGCTACCGGTCTAGCGGGGGGGCCAGCAGATACGCAGTATTTT. Translated: CSATGLAGGPADTQYF.

This rearrangement joins TRBV20-1 to TRBJ2-1; unclear D gene. This CDR3 comprises 12 residues. Germline CDR1 reads DFQATT; CDR2 reads SNEGSKA (reference sequence). V lost 0 bases, J lost 6 bases, and 6 bases lay in between. DNA for the CDR3: TGCAGTGCTAGAGACATAGGCAATGAGCAGTTCTTC. Protein product: CSARDIGNEQFF.

This chain links TRBV27 with TRBJ1-1; a weak D match, TRBD1 (5 bases). CDR3 length: 13 amino acids. Trimming cost V 6 bases and J 5 bases, with 13 bases left between them. The germline V gene has CDR1 MNHEY and CDR2 SMNVEV (reference sequence). The CDR3 bases are TGTGCCAGCAGCCGGGACTTGGGAACTGAAGCTTTCTTT. Translated, it gives CASSRDLGTEAFF.

This chain joins TRBV6-1 and TRBJ1-2; a possible D gene is TRBD1 (6 bases). CDR3 size: 13 residues. The V gene lost 8 bases and the J gene lost 4 bases, with 14 bases spanning the gap. In germline, CDR1 is MNHNS, CDR2 SASEGT. CDR3 loop: CASATGTSYGYTF. CDR3 nucleotides: TGTGCCAGCGCTACCGGGACATCCTATGGCTACACCTTC.

This clonotype turned up a few times. V and J are TRBV7-6 and TRBJ1-2; TRBD1 matches 8 bases. CDR3 length: 15 residues. V was pared by 7 bases and J by 8 bases, with 15 bases of the junction left unmatched. Per germline, CDR1 SGHVS and CDR2 FNYEAQ. CDR3: CASTPGAGGAMGYTF. The DNA for the CDR3 is TGTGCCAGCACTCCAGGGGCAGGGGGCGCGATGGGCTACACCTTC.

The CDR3 protein is CASFSVANTGELFF. The CDR3 nucleotides read TGTGCCAGCTTTAGCGTGGCGAACACCGGGGAGCTGTTTTTT. The chain uses TRBV2 and TRBJ2-2; weak D call: TRBD2 (5 bases). The ends were cut back, 8 bases at V and 0 bases at J, with 10 bases in the middle. The germline gives CDR1 SNHLY, CDR2 FYNNEI. CDR3 size: 14 residues.

At least ten counts were recorded for this clonotype. J is TRBJ2-3 and V is TRBV7-3, with 8 nucleotides matching TRBD2. V lost 2 bases, J lost 6 bases, and 7 bases stayed unmatched. This CDR3 comprises 15 residues. Germline CDR1 is SGHTA and CDR2 is FQGTGA. CDR3 sequence: CASSLGAGVADTQYF. As DNA, the CDR3 is TGTGCCAGCAGCTTAGGAGCGGGAGTTGCCGATACGCAGTATTTT.

This clonotype was counted between two and nine times. The chain joins TRBV12-5 to TRBJ1-1; 7 bases are shared with TRBD1. J gave up 4 bases and V 6 bases, and 8 bases lay outside the gene matches. The CDR3 spans 14 residues. Germline V lookup: CDR1 LGHNT, CDR2 FRNRAP. DNA of the CDR3: TGTGCTAGTGGCCCGACAGGGTTGAGCACTGAAGCTTTCTTT. It is translated as CASGPTGLSTEAFF.

The V gene is TRBV7-2, the J gene TRBJ2-7; D possibly corresponds to TRBD2 (6 bases). The germline CDR1 and CDR2 sequences are SGHTA and FQGNSA. V shed 1 base and J shed 4 bases, with 17 bases lying between them. This CDR3 is 16 amino acids long. CDR3 residues: CASSLGGERPSYEQYF. The CDR3 DNA sequence: TGTGCCAGCAGCTTAGGCGGGGAGCGACCCTCTTACGAGCAGTACTTC.

This clonotype has a handful of counts. The rearrangement joins TRBV4-3 to TRBJ2-5; 14 positions match TRBD2. The end of the DNA fits TRBJ2-1 better, so the J call may be wrong. Germline V lookup: CDR1 LGHNA, CDR2 YSLEER. This CDR3 spans 17 amino acids. CDR3 coding DNA: TGCGCCAGCAGCCAAGACCGACTAGCGGGGGGGCAGAATGAGCAGTTCTTC. It yields the protein CASSQDRLAGGQNEQFF.

A single count supports this clonotype. V gene TRBV12-3 or TRBV12-4 combines with J gene TRBJ2-1, with 9 nucleotides matching TRBD1. J gave up 6 bases and V 3 bases, and 6 bases lay outside the gene matches. The CDR3 loop spans 15 amino acids. In DNA form, the CDR3 reads TGTGCCAGCAGTTTTGCGACAGGGGGGGGCAATGAGCAGTTCTTC. This translates into CASSFATGGGNEQFF.

This clonotype has only a few counts. This sequence joins TRBV7-2 and TRBJ1-3, with a tentative D call TRBD1 (5 bases). V gave up 5 bases and J gave up 4 bases, with 12 bases separating them. The V gene's germline CDR1 is SGHTA and CDR2 FQGNSA. The CDR3 contains 14 residues. In DNA form, the CDR3 reads TGTGCCAGCAGCCCGGGAGGACACGGAAACACCATATATTTT. This translates into CASSPGGHGNTIYF.

The chain employs TRBV6-6 and TRBJ1-1; possibly TRBD1 for D (5 bases). The CDR3 runs to 14 residues. Trimming took 7 bases from V and 4 from J, leaving 16 bases between them. Germline loops: CDR1 MNHNY, CDR2 SVGAGI (reference sequence). The CDR3 loop reads CASIEEMGVTEAFF. DNA of the CDR3: TGTGCCAGCATAGAGGAAATGGGGGTCACTGAAGCTTTCTTT.